These 8 T cell receptor beta chains were sequenced from one sample in a study of CXCR3-negative and CXCR3-positive naive CD8 T cells. No antigen has been assigned to these receptors. In preparing the TRB cDNA libraries, 5' RACE with UMI labels was used. Using the 5' RACE reads, TCRdb records one entry per CDR3 protein without DNA. The sample data list over 95,000 distinct CDR3 sequences. Study-wide points: A higher hydrophobicity marked the TRB CDR3s of CXCR3-positive naive cells versus CXCR3-negative naive cells.

The sample consisted of naive CXCR3+ CD8+ T cells from blood. Subset here: CD45RO-CCR7+CD27+CD95- naive CD8+ T cells expressing CXCR3 (TNR3+). The receptors originated from a human donor in good health. Some clones in this sample may be carry-over from other donors' samples.

The genes are TRBV27 and TRBJ1-2; there is no DNA to check the TCRdb D call of TRBD1. The CDR3 is 13 residues long. Germline V gene sequence: CDR1 MNHEY, CDR2 SMNVEV (reference sequence). The CDR3 loop is CASSFDRGNGYTF.

The J gene is TRBJ2-7, the V gene TRBV7-9; the TRBD1 assignment by TCRdb is unverifiable without DNA. This CDR3 has 16 residues. Per germline, CDR1 SEHNR and CDR2 FQNEAQ (reference sequence). The CDR3 reads CASSKVDRVAGYEQYF.

The chain employs TRBV29-1 and TRBJ2-1. Germline CDR1 reads SQVTM; CDR2 reads ANQGSEA. This CDR3 has 13 residues. The CDR3 is CSVVLWSYNEQFF.

The chain is built from TRBV29-1 and TRBJ2-5; with no DNA, the TCRdb D assignment of TRBD2 cannot be verified. In germline, CDR1 is SQVTM, CDR2 ANQGSEA. The CDR3 loop spans 14 amino acids. CDR3 in amino acids: CSVEGGSGGETQYF.

The rearrangement uses TRBV28 and TRBJ2-7; TCRdb outputs TRBD1, but without DNA this stays unchecked. This CDR3 has 12 amino acids. From germline, CDR1 is MDHEN and CDR2 SYDVKM. The CDR3 is CASSPSGVEQYF. The full variable domain, in which reference TRBV28 and TRBJ2-7 provide the parts outside the CDR3, is DVKVTQSSRYLVKRTGEKVFLECVQDMDHENMFWYRQDPGLGLRLIYFSYDVKMKEKGDIPEGYSVSREKKERFSLILESASTNQTSMYLCASSPSGVEQYFGPGTRLTVT.

This sequence joins TRBV12-3 or TRBV12-4 and TRBJ1-4; TCRdb proposes TRBD1, but this gene call is untestable without DNA. This CDR3 contains 16 residues. CDR3 sequence reads: CASSASPQDPNEKLFF.

The rearrangement joins TRBV12-3 or TRBV12-4 to TRBJ2-7; the D call of TRBD2 rests on TCRdb alone, since no DNA is present to check it. CDR3 size: 15 residues. CDR3 residues: CASSHTSASSYEQYF.

The chain carries TRBV30 and TRBJ2-7. In germline, CDR1 is GTSNPN, CDR2 SVGIG (reference sequence). CDR3 size: 13 residues. The CDR3: CAWSDQNSYEQYF.